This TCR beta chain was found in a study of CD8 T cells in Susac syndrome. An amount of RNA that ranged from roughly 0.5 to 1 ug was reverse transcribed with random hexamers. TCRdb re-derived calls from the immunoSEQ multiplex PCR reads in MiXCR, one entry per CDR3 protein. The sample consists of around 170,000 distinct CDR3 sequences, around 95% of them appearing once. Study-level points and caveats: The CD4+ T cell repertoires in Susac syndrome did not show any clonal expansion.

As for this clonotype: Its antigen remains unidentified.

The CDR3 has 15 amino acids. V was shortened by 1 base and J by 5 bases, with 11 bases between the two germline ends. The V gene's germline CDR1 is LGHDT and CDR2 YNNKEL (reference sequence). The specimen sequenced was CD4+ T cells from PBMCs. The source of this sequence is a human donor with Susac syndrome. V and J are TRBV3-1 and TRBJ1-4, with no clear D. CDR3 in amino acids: CASSQAVGGNEKLFF. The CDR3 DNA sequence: TGTGCCAGCAGCCAAGCAGTGGGAGGGAATGAAAAACTGTTTTTT.